The clone carrying this T cell receptor (beta chain) came up many times. The antigen remains undetermined. These data originate in a study of spatial heterogeneity in lung cancer. Study overall: Averaged across combinations, each unique TCR and UMI pairing appeared more than ten times in raw reads, which were uncorrected. Study-level results: TCRs found ubiquitously expanded in tumor appeared in blood more at resection than at follow-up.

The CDR3 has 15 residues. CDR1 MGHRA and CDR2 YSYEKL come from the germline V gene. The V gene lost 6 bases and the J gene lost 8 bases, with 20 bases spanning the gap. Each molecule of TCR cDNA was tagged with one unique molecular identifier. From the 5' RACE reads, TCRdb called clonotypes with MiXCR, one entry per CDR3 protein. The data contain about 3,800 distinct CDR3 sequences, 7% to 10% of them singletons. Time point defined: sample taken at primary tumor resection. Without sorting, whole RNA was sequenced from tumor, nontumor lung or frozen PBMC. This sequence joins TRBV4-1 and TRBJ2-1, with D tentatively TRBD2 (7 bases). The specimen comprised PBMCs, sampled at surgery. This TCR derives from a female donor with early-stage non-small cell lung cancer. CDR3 sequence (DNA): TGCGCCAGCAGGGATAGGGGGGGTCTTATGGATGAGCAGTTCTTC. Translated: CASRDRGGLMDEQFF.